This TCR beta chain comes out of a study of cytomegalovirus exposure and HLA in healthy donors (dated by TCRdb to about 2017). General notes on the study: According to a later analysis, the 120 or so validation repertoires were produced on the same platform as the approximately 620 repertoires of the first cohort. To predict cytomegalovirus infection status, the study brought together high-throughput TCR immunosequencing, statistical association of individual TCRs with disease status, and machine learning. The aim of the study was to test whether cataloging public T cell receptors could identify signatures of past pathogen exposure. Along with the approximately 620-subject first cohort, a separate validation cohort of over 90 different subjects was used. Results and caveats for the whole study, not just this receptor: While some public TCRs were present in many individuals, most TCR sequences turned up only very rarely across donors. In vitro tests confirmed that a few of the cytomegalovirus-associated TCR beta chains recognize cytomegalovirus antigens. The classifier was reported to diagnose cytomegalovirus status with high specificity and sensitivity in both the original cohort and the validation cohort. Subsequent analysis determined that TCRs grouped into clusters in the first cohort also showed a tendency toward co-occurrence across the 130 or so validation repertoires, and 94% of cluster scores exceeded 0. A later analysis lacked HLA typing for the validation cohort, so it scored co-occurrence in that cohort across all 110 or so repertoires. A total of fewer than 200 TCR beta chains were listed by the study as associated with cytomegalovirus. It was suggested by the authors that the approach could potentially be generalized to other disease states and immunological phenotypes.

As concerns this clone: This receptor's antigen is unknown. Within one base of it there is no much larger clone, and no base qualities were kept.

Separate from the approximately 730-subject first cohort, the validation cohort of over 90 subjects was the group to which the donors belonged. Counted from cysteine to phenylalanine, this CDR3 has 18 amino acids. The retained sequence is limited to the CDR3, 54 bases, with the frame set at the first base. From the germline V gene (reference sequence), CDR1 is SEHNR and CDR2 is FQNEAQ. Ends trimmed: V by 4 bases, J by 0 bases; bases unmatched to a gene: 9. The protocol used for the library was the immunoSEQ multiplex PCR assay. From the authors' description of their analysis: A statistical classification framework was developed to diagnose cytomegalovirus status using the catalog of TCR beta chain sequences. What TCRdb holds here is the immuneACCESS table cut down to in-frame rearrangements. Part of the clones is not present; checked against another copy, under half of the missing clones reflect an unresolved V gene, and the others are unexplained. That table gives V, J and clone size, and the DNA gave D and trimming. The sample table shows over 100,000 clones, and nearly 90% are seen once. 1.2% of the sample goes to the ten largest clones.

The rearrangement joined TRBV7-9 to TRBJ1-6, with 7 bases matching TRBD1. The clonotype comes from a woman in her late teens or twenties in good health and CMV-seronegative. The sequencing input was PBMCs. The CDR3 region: CASSSRLQGSSYNSPLHF. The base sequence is TGTGCCAGCAGCTCCAGATTACAGGGGAGCTCCTATAATTCACCCCTCCACTTT.